The rows below give T cell receptor beta chains drawn from one sample of a study of shared clonotypes between healthy human individuals. Assay: immunoSEQ multiplex PCR; the TCRdb copy retains only in-frame clones and omits some. Here the sample spans over a million clones, 75% to 85% being singletons. The sample comprised memory CD4+ T cells from PBMCs. Receptor source: a man aged 18 to 29 in good health. Some clones in this sample may be carry-over from other donors' samples. Each CDR3 is given with its conserved first and last residue. D genes are given only for firm matches. Only part of the rows carry a size: once, few, many, or a class if the clone is expanded.

clone size: NA
V gene: TRBV7-2
J gene: TRBJ2-1
CDR3 length: 15
D gene: NA
CDR3 protein: CASSFAGLSYNEQFF
CDR3 DNA: TGTGCCAGCAGCTTTGCGGGTCTCTCCTACAATGAGCAGTTCTTC

clone size: NA
V gene: TRBV6-5
J gene: TRBJ2-2
CDR3 length: 16
D gene: TRBD1
CDR3 protein: CASSSQTGAGTGELLF
CDR3 DNA: TGTGCCAGCAGTTCCCAGACAGGGGCAGGCACCGGGGAGCTGCTTTTT

clone size: NA
V gene: TRBV18
J gene: TRBJ1-4
CDR3 length: 14
D gene: TRBD1
CDR3 protein: CASSPQTGDEKLFF
CDR3 DNA: TGTGCCAGCTCACCACAAACAGGGGATGAAAAACTGTTTTTT

clone size: many
V gene: TRBV15
J gene: TRBJ1-2
CDR3 length: 13
D gene: NA
CDR3 protein: CATSKGTFSGYTF
CDR3 DNA: TGTGCCACCAGCAAAGGGACCTTCAGTGGCTACACCTTC

clone size: NA
V gene: TRBV9
J gene: TRBJ2-3
CDR3 length: 14
D gene: TRBD2
CDR3 protein: CASSVRGLADTQYF
CDR3 DNA: TGTGCCAGCAGCGTACGAGGACTAGCAGATACGCAGTATTTT

clone size: NA
V gene: TRBV5-1
J gene: TRBJ2-1
CDR3 length: 15
D gene: NA
CDR3 protein: CASSLLAGNGYEQFF
CDR3 DNA: TGCGCCAGCAGCTTGCTAGCAGGAAACGGCTATGAGCAGTTCTTC

clone size: NA
V gene: TRBV19
J gene: TRBJ2-7
CDR3 length: 12
D gene: TRBD1
CDR3 protein: CASSQTGFEQYF
CDR3 DNA: TGTGCCAGTAGTCAGACAGGGTTCGAGCAGTACTTC

clone size: NA
V gene: TRBV11-2
J gene: TRBJ2-7
CDR3 length: 14
D gene: NA
CDR3 protein: CASSLSGDKGEQYF
CDR3 DNA: TGTGCCAGCAGCTTATCAGGGGATAAGGGCGAGCAGTACTTC

clone size: NA
V gene: TRBV18
J gene: TRBJ1-1
CDR3 length: 12
D gene: NA
CDR3 protein: CASSPRDRWSFF
CDR3 DNA: TGTGCCAGCTCACCACGGGACCGGTGGTCTTTCTTT

clone size: NA
V gene: TRBV2
J gene: TRBJ2-1
CDR3 length: 14
D gene: TRBD1
CDR3 protein: CASNQDRGANEQFF
CDR3 DNA: TGTGCCAGCAACCAGGACAGGGGTGCGAATGAGCAGTTCTTC

clone size: NA
V gene: TRBV6-6
J gene: TRBJ2-7
CDR3 length: 13
D gene: TRBD2
CDR3 protein: CASKLAATYEQYF
CDR3 DNA: TGTGCCAGCAAACTAGCGGCCACCTACGAGCAGTACTTC

clone size: many
V gene: TRBV28
J gene: TRBJ2-7
CDR3 length: 15
D gene: TRBD2
CDR3 protein: CASSSRTSGTYEQYF
CDR3 DNA: TGTGCCAGCAGTTCCCGGACTAGCGGGACCTACGAGCAGTACTTC

clone size: NA
V gene: TRBV6-5
J gene: TRBJ2-7
CDR3 length: 16
D gene: NA
CDR3 protein: CASSSPVGQGRNEQYF
CDR3 DNA: TGTGCCAGCAGTTCGCCCGTCGGACAAGGCAGGAATGAGCAGTACTTC

clone size: NA
V gene: TRBV28
J gene: TRBJ2-4
CDR3 length: 15
D gene: TRBD2
CDR3 protein: CASSPGLAGGHIQYF
CDR3 DNA: TGTGCCAGCAGTCCGGGACTAGCGGGAGGGCACATTCAGTACTTC

clone size: NA
V gene: TRBV29-1
J gene: TRBJ2-1
CDR3 length: 13
D gene: TRBD2
CDR3 protein: CSVQVIAGNEQFF
CDR3 DNA: TGCAGCGTTCAGGTGATAGCGGGCAATGAGCAGTTCTTC

clone size: once
V gene: TRBV6-1
J gene: TRBJ1-5
CDR3 length: 14
D gene: NA
CDR3 protein: CASGHQQGFQPQHF
CDR3 DNA: TGTGCCAGCGGCCATCAACAGGGTTTTCAGCCCCAGCATTTT

clone size: NA
V gene: TRBV9
J gene: TRBJ2-1
CDR3 length: 16
D gene: NA
CDR3 protein: CASSVFQGRIDNEQFF
CDR3 DNA: TGTGCCAGCAGCGTATTTCAGGGACGGATCGACAATGAGCAGTTCTTC

clone size: NA
V gene: TRBV30
J gene: TRBJ2-3
CDR3 length: 15
D gene: TRBD2
CDR3 protein: CAWSFKRDRTDTQYF
CDR3 DNA: TGTGCCTGGTCTTTCAAGCGGGATAGAACAGATACGCAGTATTTT

clone size: NA
V gene: TRBV7-8
J gene: TRBJ1-2
CDR3 length: 14
D gene: TRBD1
CDR3 protein: CASSPSTGNYGYTF
CDR3 DNA: TGTGCCAGCAGCCCGTCGACAGGGAACTATGGCTACACCTTC

clone size: NA
V gene: TRBV30
J gene: TRBJ1-3
CDR3 length: 12
D gene: NA
CDR3 protein: CAWSPRGGSIYF
CDR3 DNA: TGTGCCTGGAGTCCTAGGGGGGGATCCATATATTTT

clone size: NA
V gene: TRBV9
J gene: TRBJ2-2
CDR3 length: 17
D gene: NA
CDR3 protein: CASSAQTGGIGTGELFF
CDR3 DNA: TGTGCCAGCAGCGCCCAGACTGGCGGGATAGGCACCGGGGAGCTGTTTTTT